Below are 11 T cell receptor beta chains sequenced from a single sample in a study of CXCR3-negative and CXCR3-positive naive CD8 T cells. TRB cDNA libraries were made by UMI-labeled 5' RACE. TCRdb re-called the 5' RACE reads and catalogs CDR3 proteins one per entry, DNA excluded. This table holds about 3,400 distinct CDR3 sequences. Sequencing was carried out using naive CXCR3- CD8+ T cells from blood. This sample's subset: CD45RO-CCR7+CD27+CD95- naive CD8+ T cells lacking CXCR3 (TNR3-). Receptors originate from a human donor in good health. Some clones in this sample may be carry-over from other donors' samples.

This clonotype is deemed medium-sized by its frequency. V gene TRBV29-1 combines with J gene TRBJ2-5; TCRdb gives TRBD1 as the D gene, but with no DNA this cannot be confirmed. This CDR3 is built from 12 residues. Germline V gene data show CDR1 as SQVTM and CDR2 as ANQGSEA. CDR3 loop: CSAPSPQETQYF. Full variable domain (rest looked up from reference TRBV29-1 and TRBJ2-5): SAVISQKPSRDICQRGTSLTIQCQVDSQVTMMFWYRQQPGQSLTLIATANQGSEATYESGFVIDKFPISRPNLTFSTLTVSNMSPEDSSIYLCSAPSPQETQYFGPGTRLLVL.

This clonotype is classed as medium-sized by frequency. This sequence joins TRBV3-1 and TRBJ1-1; without DNA, the TCRdb call of TRBD1 cannot be checked. The CDR3 sequence is 13 residues long. The germline V gene encodes CDR1 LGHDT and CDR2 YNNKEL (reference sequence). CDR3 loop: CASSPTGVTEAFF.

Considering frequency, this clonotype is medium-sized (0.01 to 0.1%). The genes are TRBV21-1 and TRBJ2-7. TRBV21-1 is termed a pseudogene. The CDR3 loop spans 16 amino acids. The CDR3 region is CASSKGFHRASYEQYF.

The chain carries TRBV7-9 and TRBJ1-1. Germline values: CDR1 SEHNR, CDR2 FQNEAQ (reference sequence). CDR3 length equals 13 residues. CDR3 region: CASSPEGNTEAFF.

The genes are TRBV5-5 and TRBJ2-1; TCRdb designates TRBD1, a call that cannot be tested without DNA. Germline values: CDR1 SGHKS, CDR2 YYEKEE (reference sequence). There are 16 residues in the CDR3. CDR3 region: CASSGGAGQGAYEQFF.

V is TRBV4-3 and J is TRBJ2-4. In germline, CDR1 is LGHNA, CDR2 YSLEER. CDR3 length: 14 residues. The CDR3 is CASSQDGVSDIQYF.

This clonotype ranks as medium-sized in terms of frequency. The chain employs TRBV20-1 and TRBJ1-1; the D call of TRBD1 rests on TCRdb alone, since no DNA is present to check it. Germline CDR1 DFQATT, CDR2 SNEGSKA (reference sequence). This CDR3 has 16 residues. CDR3 sequence reads: CSARSGTTIKGAEAFF.

This clonotype is labeled medium-sized (0.01 to 0.1%) based on frequency. CDR3 sequence: CASSFAPPEGVSEQYF. This rearrangement joins TRBV5-6 to TRBJ2-7; TCRdb selects TRBD1, and the lack of DNA leaves this call unchecked. Germline lookup yields CDR1 SGHDT and CDR2 YYEEEE. The CDR3 sequence is 16 residues long.

According to its frequency, this clonotype is medium-sized. The J gene is TRBJ2-3, the V gene TRBV4-3; without DNA, the TCRdb call of TRBD2 cannot be checked. The CDR3 length is 16 residues. Germline V CDR1 and CDR2: LGHNA, YSLEER. CDR3 amino acids: CASSQESGGITDTQYF.

The chain is built from TRBV3-1 and TRBJ1-6; the TCRdb D gene call, TRBD1, has no DNA to confirm it. CDR1 LGHDT and CDR2 YNNKEL come from the germline V gene (reference sequence). This CDR3 is 16 amino acids long. CDR3: CASSARDNSYNSPLHF. Full variable domain (outside the CDR3, taken from reference TRBV3-1 and TRBJ1-6): DTAVSQTPKYLVTQMGNDKSIKCEQNLGHDTMYWYKQDSKKFLKIMFSYNNKELIINETVPNRFSPKSPDKAHLNLHINSLELGDSAVYFCASSARDNSYNSPLHFGNGTRLTVT.

The V and J genes are TRBV19 and TRBJ2-7. CDR1 LNHDA and CDR2 SQIVND come from the germline V gene (reference sequence). CDR3 length equals 13 residues. CDR3 amino acids: CASSQRERREQYF.